This is a list of T cell receptor beta chains from one sample in a study of blood T cell repertoires in COVID-19. TCRdb's copy holds only in-frame clones and misses some; the assay was immunoSEQ multiplex PCR. The sample records some 200,000 clones, approximately 84% being singletons. Material: peripheral blood. The receptor set was obtained from a human donor with acute or convalescent COVID-19. The donor label of this sample is uncertain. Each CDR3 is given with its conserved first and last residue. The order of the fields is clone size, D gene, V gene, J gene, CDR3 DNA, CDR3 protein. The D gene is left open where the match is weak. Not every row has a clone size; where given, it reads once, few, many or a size class.

abundance: NA; d_gene: TRBD2; v_gene: TRBV19; j_gene: TRBJ2-7; CDR3nt: TGTGCCAGTACCCATAGCGGGGGCTTCCCTCCCTACGAGCAGTACTTC; CDR3aa: CASTHSGGFPPYEQYF
abundance: once; d_gene: NA; v_gene: TRBV15; j_gene: TRBJ1-1; CDR3nt: TGTGCCACCAGCAGGGGAGGGACATCGAACACTGAAGCTTTCTTT; CDR3aa: CATSRGGTSNTEAFF
abundance: NA; d_gene: TRBD1; v_gene: TRBV18; j_gene: TRBJ2-3; CDR3nt: TGTGCCAGCTCGCGGGACAGGGTCACAGATACGCAGTATTTT; CDR3aa: CASSRDRVTDTQYF
abundance: NA; d_gene: NA; v_gene: TRBV12-5; j_gene: TRBJ2-3; CDR3nt: TGTGCTAGTGCCCCCGGACTGCGCACAGATACGCAGTATTTT; CDR3aa: CASAPGLRTDTQYF
abundance: NA; d_gene: NA; v_gene: TRBV7-6; j_gene: TRBJ2-1; CDR3nt: TGTGCCAGCAGCTTAGGGGGCTCGAGTCAACAGTTCTTC; CDR3aa: CASSLGGSSQQFF
abundance: NA; d_gene: TRBD1; v_gene: TRBV19; j_gene: TRBJ2-5; CDR3nt: TGTGCCAGTACCCCGACAGGGGGGGTTTCGGAGACCCAGTACTTC; CDR3aa: CASTPTGGVSETQYF
abundance: once; d_gene: TRBD1; v_gene: TRBV4-3; j_gene: TRBJ2-2; CDR3nt: TGCGCCAGCAGCCAAGGTTGGGACAGCGCGAACACCGGGGAGCTGTTTTTT; CDR3aa: CASSQGWDSANTGELFF
abundance: NA; d_gene: TRBD2; v_gene: TRBV7-9; j_gene: TRBJ2-1; CDR3nt: TGTGCCAGCAGCCCCCCGGGGGGGTTGGGTGAGCAGTTCTTC; CDR3aa: CASSPPGGLGEQFF
abundance: NA; d_gene: TRBD1; v_gene: TRBV28; j_gene: TRBJ1-3; CDR3nt: TGTGCCAGCAGTCCGATACGACAGGGGGCGAATATATATTTT; CDR3aa: CASSPIRQGANIYF
abundance: few; d_gene: NA; v_gene: TRBV2; j_gene: TRBJ1-2; CDR3nt: TGTGCCAGCAGTGAATTCGGCCCCGGAGGAGGCTACACCTTC; CDR3aa: CASSEFGPGGGYTF
abundance: NA; d_gene: NA; v_gene: TRBV18; j_gene: TRBJ1-2; CDR3nt: TGTGCCAGCTCACCAAAAGGGGCAGGGGGCTACACCTTC; CDR3aa: CASSPKGAGGYTF
abundance: NA; d_gene: TRBD1; v_gene: TRBV2; j_gene: TRBJ1-5; CDR3nt: TGTGCCAGCCAGGGACAGGGCCAGAGCAATCAGCCCCAGCATTTT; CDR3aa: CASQGQGQSNQPQHF
abundance: NA; d_gene: NA; v_gene: TRBV12-3/TRBV12-4; j_gene: TRBJ2-3; CDR3nt: TGTGCCAGCAAGGGGCTCACAGATACGCAGTATTTT; CDR3aa: CASKGLTDTQYF
abundance: few; d_gene: TRBD1; v_gene: TRBV9; j_gene: TRBJ1-5; CDR3nt: TGTGCCAGCAGCCCTCAGGGGGCAGGCAATCAGCCCCAGCATTTT; CDR3aa: CASSPQGAGNQPQHF
abundance: NA; d_gene: NA; v_gene: TRBV18; j_gene: TRBJ2-2; CDR3nt: TGTGCCAGCTCACTGGGGCGAATATCGAACACCGGGGAGCTGTTTTTT; CDR3aa: CASSLGRISNTGELFF
abundance: once; d_gene: TRBD1; v_gene: TRBV5-5; j_gene: TRBJ1-2; CDR3nt: TGTGCCAGCAGCTCGGGGACAGGGTGGGACTATGGCTACACCTTC; CDR3aa: CASSSGTGWDYGYTF
abundance: few; d_gene: TRBD2; v_gene: TRBV5-1; j_gene: TRBJ2-3; CDR3nt: TGCGCCAGCAGCTTGGTCCCTGGACTAGCGGGAGCAGATACGCAGTATTTT; CDR3aa: CASSLVPGLAGADTQYF
abundance: NA; d_gene: TRBD2; v_gene: TRBV7-2; j_gene: TRBJ2-3; CDR3nt: TGTGCCAGCAGCTTAGTGGCGGGAGTCACAGATACGCAGTATTTT; CDR3aa: CASSLVAGVTDTQYF
abundance: NA; d_gene: NA; v_gene: TRBV14; j_gene: TRBJ2-5; CDR3nt: TGTGCCAGCAGCCGGCCGGGACTTGTACAAGAGACCCAGTACTTC; CDR3aa: CASSRPGLVQETQYF
abundance: NA; d_gene: TRBD1; v_gene: TRBV5-1; j_gene: TRBJ1-4; CDR3nt: TGCGCCAGCAGCAGACAGGGGGACGAGGAAAAACTGTTTTTT; CDR3aa: CASSRQGDEEKLFF
abundance: NA; d_gene: NA; v_gene: TRBV7-2; j_gene: TRBJ1-5; CDR3nt: TGTGCCAGCAGCCTCGCTCCAAAGGGGCAGCCCCAGCATTTT; CDR3aa: CASSLAPKGQPQHF
abundance: NA; d_gene: NA; v_gene: TRBV7-3; j_gene: TRBJ1-2; CDR3nt: TGTGCCAGCAGCTTAGACCCCAGGGGCGGCTACACCTTC; CDR3aa: CASSLDPRGGYTF
abundance: NA; d_gene: NA; v_gene: TRBV4-2; j_gene: TRBJ1-6; CDR3nt: TGTGCCAGCAGCCAAGTACAGGGCTCCTATAATTCACCCCTCCACTTT; CDR3aa: CASSQVQGSYNSPLHF
abundance: NA; d_gene: TRBD1; v_gene: TRBV28; j_gene: TRBJ1-5; CDR3nt: TGTGCCATCACCCCCGGGGGAATAGGGGGCGTCGATCAGCCCCAGCATTTT; CDR3aa: CAITPGGIGGVDQPQHF
abundance: NA; d_gene: NA; v_gene: TRBV5-1; j_gene: TRBJ1-5; CDR3nt: TGCGCCAGCAGCTTGGGCGGGGGCTCCCAGCCCCAGCATTTT; CDR3aa: CASSLGGGSQPQHF
abundance: NA; d_gene: NA; v_gene: TRBV19; j_gene: TRBJ1-6; CDR3nt: TGTGCCAGTAGTGAAACAGGAATCTCTAATTCACCCCTCCACTTT; CDR3aa: CASSETGISNSPLHF
abundance: once; d_gene: NA; v_gene: TRBV6-5; j_gene: TRBJ1-6; CDR3nt: TGTGCCAGCAGCAGGACAGTAAATTCACCCCTCCACTTT; CDR3aa: CASSRTVNSPLHF
abundance: NA; d_gene: TRBD2; v_gene: TRBV24-1; j_gene: TRBJ2-2; CDR3nt: TGTGCCGTAAGGAGGAGCGGGGACACCGGGGAGCTGTTTTTT; CDR3aa: CAVRRSGDTGELFF
abundance: NA; d_gene: NA; v_gene: TRBV3-1/TRBV3-2; j_gene: TRBJ1-1; CDR3nt: TGTGCCAGCAGCCGTCTCTCAGGTACTGAAGCTTTCTTT; CDR3aa: CASSRLSGTEAFF
abundance: NA; d_gene: NA; v_gene: TRBV5-5; j_gene: TRBJ1-6; CDR3nt: TGTGCCAGCAGCTTGGCACAGTTTAATTCACCCCTCCACTTT; CDR3aa: CASSLAQFNSPLHF
abundance: NA; d_gene: TRBD2; v_gene: TRBV7-3; j_gene: TRBJ2-3; CDR3nt: TGTGCCAGCAGCCTTACTAGCGGACGCACAGATACGCAGTATTTT; CDR3aa: CASSLTSGRTDTQYF
abundance: once; d_gene: NA; v_gene: TRBV30; j_gene: TRBJ1-2; CDR3nt: TGTGCCTGGAGCGATTCCCCAGGGGATGGCTACACCTTC; CDR3aa: CAWSDSPGDGYTF
abundance: NA; d_gene: TRBD1; v_gene: TRBV30; j_gene: TRBJ1-1; CDR3nt: TGTGCCGGAGGGAAACAGGGGCTAAACACTGAAGCTTTCTTT; CDR3aa: CAGGKQGLNTEAFF
abundance: NA; d_gene: NA; v_gene: TRBV4-2; j_gene: TRBJ2-7; CDR3nt: TGTGCCCCCCCCGAGTCCTACGAGCAGTACTTC; CDR3aa: CAPPESYEQYF
abundance: NA; d_gene: NA; v_gene: TRBV9; j_gene: TRBJ2-1; CDR3nt: TGTGCCAGCAGCTACGGAGGGTACTCCTACAATGAGCAGTTCTTC; CDR3aa: CASSYGGYSYNEQFF
abundance: NA; d_gene: TRBD2; v_gene: TRBV7-3; j_gene: TRBJ2-1; CDR3nt: TGTGCCAGCAGCTTCCACTTTAGCGGGACCTACAATGAGCAGTTCTTC; CDR3aa: CASSFHFSGTYNEQFF
abundance: few; d_gene: NA; v_gene: TRBV10-1; j_gene: TRBJ1-6; CDR3nt: TGCGCCAGCAGTGAGTCTAGGCAGGAAAATTCACCCCTCCACTTT; CDR3aa: CASSESRQENSPLHF
abundance: NA; d_gene: NA; v_gene: TRBV7-8; j_gene: TRBJ2-2; CDR3nt: TGTGCCAGCAGCAATGACGACAGGAGAGGGGAGCTGTTTTTT; CDR3aa: CASSNDDRRGELFF
abundance: NA; d_gene: NA; v_gene: TRBV24-1; j_gene: TRBJ1-2; CDR3nt: TGTGCCACCAGTGACCCGACAGTTAACTATGGCTACACCTTC; CDR3aa: CATSDPTVNYGYTF
abundance: NA; d_gene: TRBD1; v_gene: TRBV11-2; j_gene: TRBJ2-7; CDR3nt: TGTGCCAGCAGCTTAACACAGGGGGTCCACGAGCAGTACTTC; CDR3aa: CASSLTQGVHEQYF
abundance: NA; d_gene: NA; v_gene: TRBV18; j_gene: TRBJ2-3; CDR3nt: TGTGCCAGCTCACCGGGCGGCACAGATACGCAGTATTTT; CDR3aa: CASSPGGTDTQYF
abundance: NA; d_gene: TRBD2; v_gene: TRBV5-1; j_gene: TRBJ2-7; CDR3nt: TGCGCCAGCAGCCTACGGACTAGCGGGTTTTACGAGCAGTACTTC; CDR3aa: CASSLRTSGFYEQYF
abundance: NA; d_gene: NA; v_gene: TRBV30; j_gene: TRBJ2-3; CDR3nt: TGTGCCTGGAGTTTGGGACTCATCACAGATACGCAGTATTTT; CDR3aa: CAWSLGLITDTQYF
abundance: NA; d_gene: TRBD1; v_gene: TRBV12-3/TRBV12-4; j_gene: TRBJ1-2; CDR3nt: TGTACCAGCACCCCAAGGCAGGGGGCTCACACCTTC; CDR3aa: CTSTPRQGAHTF
abundance: NA; d_gene: NA; v_gene: TRBV30; j_gene: TRBJ2-2; CDR3nt: TGTGCCTGGAATCCGCTTAGAGGGCTCCTGAACACCGGGGAGCTGTTTTTT; CDR3aa: CAWNPLRGLLNTGELFF
abundance: NA; d_gene: TRBD2; v_gene: TRBV7-2; j_gene: TRBJ2-7; CDR3nt: TGTGCCAGCAGCTTAGGACCGCCTAGCGGGTCTTCCTACGAGCAGTACTTC; CDR3aa: CASSLGPPSGSSYEQYF
abundance: NA; d_gene: NA; v_gene: TRBV30; j_gene: TRBJ2-7; CDR3nt: TGTGCCTGGAGTGGGACACCACGCTCCTACGAGCAGTACTTC; CDR3aa: CAWSGTPRSYEQYF
abundance: NA; d_gene: TRBD2; v_gene: TRBV5-3; j_gene: TRBJ2-1; CDR3nt: TGTGCCAGAAGCCACCCTAGGGACTACTCCTACAATGAGCAGTTCTTC; CDR3aa: CARSHPRDYSYNEQFF
abundance: NA; d_gene: NA; v_gene: TRBV2; j_gene: TRBJ1-5; CDR3nt: TGTGCCAGCAGTGAAGGTAGGAAGGGGAACCTCAATCAGCCCCAGCATTTT; CDR3aa: CASSEGRKGNLNQPQHF
abundance: NA; d_gene: NA; v_gene: TRBV4-1; j_gene: TRBJ2-1; CDR3nt: TGCGCCAGCAGCCAAGAACCGAGTAATTCCTACAATGAGCAGTTCTTC; CDR3aa: CASSQEPSNSYNEQFF
abundance: NA; d_gene: TRBD2; v_gene: TRBV3-1/TRBV3-2; j_gene: TRBJ2-2; CDR3nt: TGTGCCAGCAGCCGACAGGTAGCGGGGCGGGAGCTGTTTTTT; CDR3aa: CASSRQVAGRELFF
abundance: NA; d_gene: NA; v_gene: TRBV9; j_gene: TRBJ2-7; CDR3nt: TGTGCCAGCAGCGCAACAGGGACGTTGAAGGACGAGCAGTACTTC; CDR3aa: CASSATGTLKDEQYF
abundance: few; d_gene: TRBD2; v_gene: TRBV6-5; j_gene: TRBJ2-7; CDR3nt: TGTGCCAGCAACCCGGCGGGGGGTTTCTACGAGCAGTACTTC; CDR3aa: CASNPAGGFYEQYF
abundance: NA; d_gene: NA; v_gene: TRBV15; j_gene: TRBJ2-2; CDR3nt: TGTGCCACCAGCAGAGATCGTGTCTCCGCGAACACCGGGGAGCTGTTTTTT; CDR3aa: CATSRDRVSANTGELFF
abundance: NA; d_gene: TRBD1; v_gene: TRBV6-6; j_gene: TRBJ2-7; CDR3nt: TGTGCCAGCAGTTATTGGGACAGGGGCTACGAGCAGTACTTC; CDR3aa: CASSYWDRGYEQYF